The 2 T cell receptor beta chains presented below share a single source sample, sequenced in a study of T cells in Graves' hyperthyroidism and ophthalmopathy. Regions amplified from RNA transcripts were the TCR beta CDR3 regions. When the TCR CDR3 underwent first-round RT-PCR, the HTBI primer set was used. One entry per CDR3 protein, called by TCRdb with MiXCR from the multiplex PCR reads. The sample has about 510,000 distinct CDR3 sequences, around 43% seen once; the top ten hold 44%. Sequencing input: peripheral blood or thyroid tissue (not recorded which). The source of these receptors is an adult woman with Graves' disease, either hyperthyroidism or ophthalmopathy (not recorded which).

A word on this clonotype: A much larger clone is a single base away; this may be a read error. V and J are TRBV6-1 and TRBJ2-5; the D call may be TRBD1 or TRBD2 (7 bases each). CDR3 length equals 12 residues. V was clipped by 10 bases and J by 9 bases, with 18 bases between them. The V gene's germline CDR1 is MNHNS and CDR2 SASEGT. The CDR3 is CANRTPGGAQYF. As DNA, the CDR3 is TGTGCCAACAGAACGCCAGGGGGGGCCCAGTACTTC.

Only a few counts were recorded for this clonotype. This sequence joins TRBV6-2 or TRBV6-3 and TRBJ1-1; D not resolved. The CDR3 has 14 amino acids. Trimming pared 2 bases from V and 4 bases from J, leaving 11 bases between. Germline CDR1 reads MNHEY; CDR2 reads SVGEGT. Here the CDR3 reads CASSYGVSSTEAFF. Written as DNA, the CDR3 is TGTGCCAGCAGTTACGGGGTATCGAGCACTGAAGCTTTCTTT.